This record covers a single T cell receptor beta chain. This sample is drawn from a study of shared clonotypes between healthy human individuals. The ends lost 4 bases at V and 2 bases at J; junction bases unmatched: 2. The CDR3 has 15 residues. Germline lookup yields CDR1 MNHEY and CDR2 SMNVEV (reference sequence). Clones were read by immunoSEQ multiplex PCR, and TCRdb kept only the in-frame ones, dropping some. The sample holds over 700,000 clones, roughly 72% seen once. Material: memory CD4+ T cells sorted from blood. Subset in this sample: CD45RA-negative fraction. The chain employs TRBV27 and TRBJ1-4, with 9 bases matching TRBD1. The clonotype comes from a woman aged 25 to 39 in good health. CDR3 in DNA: TGTGCCAGCAGTTCGACAGGGGGTACTAATGAAAAACTGTTTTTT. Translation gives CASSSTGGTNEKLFF.